The source of this T cell receptor beta chain is a study of radiotherapy plus CTLA-4 blockade in lung cancer. Study conclusions and caveats: After radiotherapy and ipilimumab, tumor-derived clones expanded in peripheral blood. Dynamics of early blood T cell clones, together with interferon-beta, were reportedly the best predictors of response.

About this clone itself: The antigen is not known.

Sequenced by immunoSEQ multiplex PCR; TCRdb stores in-frame clones only, minus some. This table has fewer than 85,000 clones, more than 75% appearing once. The specimen comprised peripheral blood, sampled from a patient treated with radiotherapy plus ipilimumab. This receptor was taken from a human donor with non-small cell lung cancer who had stable disease on radiotherapy plus ipilimumab.

This CDR3 reads CASSYGTGEDNQPQHF. CDR3 sequence (DNA): TGCGCCAGCAGCTACGGGACAGGGGAAGACAATCAGCCCCAGCATTTT. The gene calls are TRBV5-1 and TRBJ1-5, with 10 bases that match TRBD1. The CDR3 extends over 16 amino acids. The V gene's germline CDR1 is SGHRS and CDR2 YFSETQ. Trimming at V came to 3 bases and at J to 3 bases, leaving 6 bases not matched to a gene.